The 20 T cell receptor beta chains below come from one sample, sequenced in a study of T cells after yellow fever vaccination. MiXCR, run by TCRdb on the 5' RACE reads, gives a single entry per CDR3 protein. The sample lists about 320,000 distinct CDR3 sequences, approximately 4% occurring once. Sequenced here: PBMCs, sampled 15 days after the yellow fever booster vaccination. The receptors come from a man aged 18 to 29 who received the YFV17D yellow fever vaccine.

V and J are TRBV7-3 and TRBJ2-7, with 10 bases lining up with TRBD1. Unmatched junction bases numbered 9, after V lost 2 bases and J lost 5 bases. Germline values: CDR1 SGHTA, CDR2 FQGTGA. CDR3 length: 16 residues. CDR3 residues: CASSLYQTGGVDEQYF. The DNA of the CDR3 is TGTGCCAGCAGCTTATATCAGACAGGGGGCGTTGACGAGCAGTACTTC.

This clonotype was seen a handful of times. V is TRBV5-1 and J is TRBJ2-5; TRBD2 aligns across 7 bases. From germline, CDR1 is SGHRS and CDR2 YFSETQ. There are 15 residues in the CDR3. V trimming: 1 base; J trimming: 5 bases; junction bases outside the gene matches: 8. The chain's CDR3 is CASSLLPGGGETQYF. The DNA for the CDR3 is TGCGCCAGCAGCTTGCTTCCGGGGGGAGGTGAGACCCAGTACTTC.

The chain carries TRBV5-1 and TRBJ2-5; no firm D call. Germline CDR1 and CDR2: SGHRS and YFSETQ. The CDR3 is made up of 13 amino acids. Trimming took 4 bases from V and 4 from J, leaving 11 bases between them. CDR3 nucleotides: TGCGCCAGCAGCCAAACGACGGGAGAGACCCAGTACTTC. It encodes CASSQTTGETQYF.

Remarks on this clonotype: A read error is possible here, since a much larger clone lies one base away. CDR3 sequence (DNA): TGTGCCAGCAGCCCCGCGCTACAGGGGGTGGATATAGATACGCAGTATTTT. It codes for CASSPALQGVDIDTQYF. The V gene is TRBV7-9, the J gene TRBJ2-3, with 8 positions matching TRBD1. Germline CDR1 and CDR2: SEHNR and FQNEAQ (reference sequence). CDR3 size: 17 residues. Losses at the gene ends were 5 bases for V and 5 bases for J; bases not matched to a gene: 15.

In its sample, this clonotype was seen a few times. J is TRBJ1-2 and V is TRBV4-1, with D possibly matching TRBD1 (5 bases). CDR1 and CDR2 from the germline V gene are MGHRA and YSYEKL. This CDR3 has 15 residues. The V gene lost 4 bases and the J gene lost 5 bases, with 17 bases spanning the gap. CDR3 amino acids: CASSLQGGAFYGYTF. The CDR3 nucleotides are TGCGCCAGCAGCCTTCAGGGAGGGGCATTTTATGGCTACACCTTC.

V and J are TRBV7-2 and TRBJ2-7; D is undetermined. This CDR3 contains 14 residues. CDR1 and CDR2 from the germline V gene are SGHTA and FQGNSA. Deletions cut 5 bases from V and 2 bases from J, with 13 bases between. Here the CDR3 DNA reads TGTGCCAGCAGCATAAGCCAGTTCCCCTACGAGCAGTACTTC. It specifies CASSISQFPYEQYF.

This clonotype was counted only a few times. This sequence joins TRBV5-4 and TRBJ2-3; no reliable D call. Trimming left V 2 bases short and J 10 bases short, with 14 bases between. The CDR3 loop spans 13 amino acids. Looked up from germline, CDR1 is SGHNT and CDR2 is YYREEE (reference sequence). The CDR3 loop is CASSLQPPDAQYF. The CDR3 DNA follows: TGTGCCAGCAGCTTACAGCCGCCCGATGCGCAGTATTTT.

The chain is built from TRBV6-1 and TRBJ1-6, with 7 positions matching TRBD1. The CDR3 contains 14 residues. Losses at the gene ends were 3 bases for V and 9 bases for J; bases not matched to a gene: 5. The germline gives CDR1 MNHNS, CDR2 SASEGT. CDR3 amino acids: CASSEDRWGSPLHF. Here the CDR3 DNA reads TGTGCCAGCAGTGAGGACAGGTGGGGTTCACCCCTCCACTTT.

In this sample, this clonotype turned up a few times. The chain uses TRBV5-1 and TRBJ2-3; 8 bases align to TRBD1. The J segment lost 2 bases and the V segment lost 1 base, leaving 6 bases of the junction unmatched. CDR1 is SGHRS and CDR2 is YFSETQ in the germline V gene. CDR3 size: 16 residues. For the CDR3, the DNA is TGCGCCAGCAGCTTGCTACCGGGACAGGACACAGATACGCAGTATTTT. This translates into CASSLLPGQDTDTQYF. Full variable domain (missing parts from reference TRBV5-1 and TRBJ2-3): KAGVTQTPRYLIKTRGQQVTLSCSPISGHRSVSWYQQTPGQGLQFLFEYFSETQRNKGNFPGRFSGRQFSNSRSEMNVSTLELGDSALYLCASSLLPGQDTDTQYFGPGTRLTVL.

This clonotype was observed many times. V usage is TRBV7-3 and J usage is TRBJ2-1; D is ambiguous. Germline loops: CDR1 SGHTA, CDR2 FQGTGA. The CDR3 is 14 residues long. The V and J ends lost 0 bases and 5 bases respectively, with 8 bases between them. The CDR3 sequence is CASSLTVGNNEQFF. Here the CDR3 DNA reads TGTGCCAGCAGCTTAACGGTCGGTAACAATGAGCAGTTCTTC.

This clonotype came up many times. The rearrangement uses TRBV4-2 and TRBJ1-1; D is possibly TRBD1 (5 bases). The V end lost 0 bases, the J end lost 5 bases, and 10 bases lay between the germline ends. The germline V gene encodes CDR1 LGHNA and CDR2 YNFKEQ. This CDR3 is 14 amino acids long. CDR3 loop: CASSQEVRGTEAFF. CDR3 nucleotides: TGTGCCAGCAGCCAAGAGGTCCGGGGGACTGAAGCTTTCTTT.

In its sample, this clonotype was seen many times. The chain uses TRBV20-1 and TRBJ2-7, with 8 bases aligning to TRBD1. This CDR3 contains 13 residues. In germline, CDR1 is DFQATT, CDR2 SNEGSKA (reference sequence). The chain's CDR3 is CSPSGDRIYEQYV. CDR3 DNA: TGCAGCCCGTCCGGGGACAGGATCTACGAGCAGTACGTC.

The chain carries TRBV7-2 and TRBJ2-5, with D tentatively TRBD1 or TRBD2 (6 bases each). V lost 1 base to trimming and J lost 5 bases, with 11 bases between them. The CDR3 loop spans 14 amino acids. CDR1 and CDR2 from the germline V gene are SGHTA and FQGNSA. The CDR3 spells CASSLVGGRETQYF. In DNA form, the CDR3 reads TGTGCCAGCAGCTTAGTTGGGGGGCGGGAGACCCAGTACTTC.

This clonotype was observed many times. The chain is built from TRBV5-1 and TRBJ1-1; maybe TRBD1 (6 bases). V dropped 2 bases and J dropped 3 bases, with 8 bases sitting between them. CDR1 SGHRS and CDR2 YFSETQ come from the germline V gene. The length of the CDR3 is 13 residues. In nucleotides, the CDR3 is TGCGCCAGCAGCTTACAGGGTCACACTGAAGCTTTCTTT. Translating it yields CASSLQGHTEAFF.

This clonotype was detected a few times. The V call is TRBV7-9, the J call TRBJ2-6; 7 bases line up with TRBD1. The V segment lost 4 bases and the J segment 0 bases; nucleotides outside the gene matches: 12. The CDR3 has 19 residues. The germline CDR1 and CDR2 sequences are SEHNR and FQNEAQ (reference sequence). The CDR3, as DNA: TGTGCCAGCAGCTCGATGGAGACAGGGCGATCCTCTGGGGCCAACGTCCTGACTTTC. It yields the protein CASSSMETGRSSGANVLTF.

This clonotype was counted ten times or more. The genes are TRBV12-3 or TRBV12-4 and TRBJ1-1, with D perhaps TRBD1 (5 bases). V was shortened by 4 bases and J by 3 bases, with 9 bases between the two germline ends. CDR3 size: 13 residues. CDR3 region: CASSSGQYTEAFF. Written as DNA, the CDR3 is TGTGCCAGCAGTTCGGGGCAATACACTGAAGCTTTCTTT.

This clonotype has just a few counts. This chain uses TRBV20-1 with TRBJ2-5; D is possibly TRBD2 (6 bases). Deletions cut 5 bases from V and 5 bases from J, with 18 bases between. CDR1 DFQATT and CDR2 SNEGSKA come from the germline V gene (reference sequence). There are 14 residues in the CDR3. CDR3 DNA: TGCAGTGCTCGGAGGGGAGGCTACGGGGAGACCCAGTACTTC. Protein product: CSARRGGYGETQYF.

DNA for the CDR3: TGTGCCAGCAGCGGACTAGCGTCGAACACCGGGGAGCTGTTTTTT. Protein sequence: CASSGLASNTGELFF. The chain couples TRBV2 to TRBJ2-2; 9 nucleotides line up with TRBD2. Trimming cost V 6 bases and J 0 bases; bases outside gene matches: 2. Per germline, CDR1 SNHLY and CDR2 FYNNEI. The length of the CDR3 is 15 residues. Combining the CDR3 with reference TRBV2 and TRBJ2-2 gives the whole variable domain EPEVTQTPSHQVTQMGQEVILRCVPISNHLYFYWYRQILGQKVEFLVSFYNNEISEKSEIFDDQFSVERPDGSNFTLKIRSTKLEDSAMYFCASSGLASNTGELFFGEGSRLTVL.

This chain joins TRBV6-5 and TRBJ2-5; D may be TRBD2 (5 bases). The V end was cut by 7 bases, the J end by 7 bases, with 22 bases between. Germline V gene data show CDR1 as MNHEY and CDR2 as SVGAGI. CDR3 length: 15 amino acids. DNA for the CDR3: TGTGCCAGCACCGGTCACCGAAACGGAGGTCGGACCCAGTACTTC. Its protein is CASTGHRNGGRTQYF.

The J gene is TRBJ2-1, the V gene TRBV5-1, with TRBD2 identical over 7 bases. The CDR3 length is 15 residues. After removal of 7 bases from V and 3 bases from J, the junction contained 10 bases not matched to a gene. Looked up from germline, CDR1 is SGHRS and CDR2 is YFSETQ. The CDR3 DNA sequence: TGCGCCAGCGGTCGCCTCGGGGGGAACTACAATGAGCAGTTCTTC. Translating gives CASGRLGGNYNEQFF.